The 29 T cell receptor beta chains below all came from one sample that was sequenced in a study of vaccination and CD4 T cells after COVID-19. CD4+ T cells that had been cultured provided DNA sequenced with the Oncomine TCR Beta short-read assay. MiXCR, run by TCRdb on the PCR reads, gives a single entry per CDR3 protein. The data hold about 20,000 distinct CDR3 sequences, with 50% to 60% observed a single time. As to treatment: approximately 11-day PBMC culture with coronavirus spike peptide pools or control peptides (ViraFEST assay). These receptors have no identified antigens. The sequenced sample was CD4+ T cells from blood, cultured in vitro, obtained before SARS-CoV-2 vaccination. The receptors come from a human donor who had recovered from COVID-19.

The V call is TRBV20-1, the J call TRBJ2-3; 15 positions match TRBD2. Trimming at V came to 0 bases and at J to 6 bases, leaving 7 bases not matched to a gene. This CDR3 has 17 amino acids. Per the germline V gene, CDR1 is DFQATT and CDR2 is SNEGSKA (reference sequence). For the CDR3, the DNA is TGCAGTGCTAGAGATCCCGGACTAGCGGGAGGGGGTGATACGCAGTATTTT. Its protein is CSARDPGLAGGGDTQYF.

The chain couples TRBV21-1 to TRBJ2-3; TRBD1, the table's D call, lacks a check against the DNA. TRBV21-1 is classified as a pseudogene. The CDR3 sequence is 16 residues long. CDR3 in DNA: TGTGCCAGCAGCAGTTTACAGGGGGTTCGCACAGATACGCAGTATTTT. Translated: CASSSLQGVRTDTQYF.

The V call is TRBV12-3 or TRBV12-4, the J call TRBJ2-5, with a weak D call TRBD2 (6 bases). The CDR3 totals 17 residues. V lost 4 bases and J lost 3, with 21 bases in between. CDR3 region: CASSSPRGIEAKETQYF. CDR3 bases: TGTGCCAGCAGTTCCCCCCGGGGGATTGAGGCGAAAGAGACCCAGTACTTC.

V is TRBV2 and J is TRBJ2-3; TRBD2 matches 11 bases. The germline gives CDR1 SNHLY, CDR2 FYNNEI. The CDR3 extends over 17 amino acids. Trimming cost V 3 bases and J 2 bases; bases outside gene matches: 7. DNA for the CDR3: TGTGCCAGCAGTGATTTTAGCGGGGGGGCCTACACAGATACGCAGTATTTT. This encodes CASSDFSGGAYTDTQYF.

The J gene is TRBJ2-3, the V gene TRBV28; no clear D gene. This CDR3 spans 13 amino acids. V was trimmed by 0 bases and J by 4 bases, leaving 5 bases between them. CDR1 is MDHEN and CDR2 is SYDVKM in the germline V gene. CDR3 residues: CASSLWVPDTQYF. The CDR3 DNA is TGTGCCAGCAGTTTATGGGTCCCAGATACGCAGTATTTT.

V and J are TRBV2 and TRBJ2-1, with D perhaps matching TRBD1 (5 bases). V lost 1 base and J 2 bases, leaving 9 bases between the germline ends. Germline assignment: CDR1 SNHLY and CDR2 FYNNEI. The CDR3 runs to 15 residues. Here the CDR3 reads CASSEGTPTYNEQFF. In DNA form, the CDR3 reads TGTGCCAGCAGTGAAGGGACACCCACCTACAATGAGCAGTTCTTC.

This clonotype has just a few counts. V gene TRBV20-1 combines with J gene TRBJ1-5; 9 bases are shared with TRBD1. The V and J ends lost 6 bases and 2 bases, in that order; junction bases with no gene match: 11. The CDR3 spans 16 residues. Germline CDR1 reads DFQATT; CDR2 reads SNEGSKA (reference sequence). Here the CDR3 DNA reads TGCAGTGCCAGGGACAGGGATTGGTATGGCAATCAGCCCCAGCATTTT. Protein: CSARDRDWYGNQPQHF.

This clonotype was recorded a few times. V gene TRBV20-1 combines with J gene TRBJ1-2; TRBD1 matches 10 bases. The CDR3 totals 12 residues. Unmatched junction bases numbered 5, after V lost 6 bases and J lost 7 bases. Germline values: CDR1 DFQATT, CDR2 SNEGSKA (reference sequence). This CDR3 is CSADDRGLGYTF. The CDR3 nucleotides read TGCAGTGCGGACGACAGGGGGCTTGGCTACACCTTC.

The table lists this clonotype with a few counts. J is TRBJ2-3 and V is TRBV27; the D is unclear. Trimming stripped 2 bases from V and 5 bases from J, with 14 bases between. There are 15 residues in the CDR3. CDR1 and CDR2 (germline): MNHEY, SMNVEV (reference sequence). The CDR3 bases are TGTGCCAGCAGTTTACCAGCTGATTACCGAGATACGCAGTATTTT. This encodes CASSLPADYRDTQYF.

The chain links TRBV28 to TRBJ2-3, with TRBD2 identical over 9 bases. This CDR3 has 14 amino acids. J lost 6 bases, V lost 3 bases, and 4 bases had no gene match. The germline gives CDR1 MDHEN, CDR2 SYDVKM. CDR3 region: CASSFSGSGDTQYF. The CDR3, as DNA: TGTGCCAGCAGTTTTAGCGGGAGTGGGGATACGCAGTATTTT.

V is TRBV19 and J is TRBJ1-5, with D uncertain. Germline V gene data show CDR1 as LNHDA and CDR2 as SQIVND (reference sequence). Trimming shortened V by 7 bases and J by 0 bases, and 13 bases separated the two germline ends. CDR3 length: 15 amino acids. This CDR3 is CASNARLHSNQPQHF. CDR3 nucleotide sequence: TGTGCCAGTAACGCGCGGTTACATAGCAATCAGCCCCAGCATTTT.

This clonotype has more than one count but fewer than ten. The chain has TRBV7-9 and TRBJ1-5; D gene uncertain. From germline, CDR1 is SEHNR and CDR2 FQNEAQ (reference sequence). CDR3 length: 12 amino acids. Trimming pared 5 bases from V and 9 bases from J, leaving 11 bases between. Written as DNA, the CDR3 is TGTGCCAGCAGCCTCGCCGGGCCGCCCCAGCATTTT. As protein: CASSLAGPPQHF.

This clonotype has a handful of counts. The rearrangement joins TRBV27 to TRBJ2-7, with D hard to call. CDR3 length equals 15 residues. The germline V gene encodes CDR1 MNHEY and CDR2 SMNVEV (reference sequence). Trimming took 5 bases from V and 4 from J, leaving 18 bases between them. CDR3 coding DNA: TGTGCCAGCAGTCCAGATCTCGGCCGGGTTTACGAGCAGTACTTC. Translated, it gives CASSPDLGRVYEQYF.

In this sample, this clonotype turned up once. The chain uses TRBV20-1 and TRBJ2-7; D gene uncertain. Germline CDR1 and CDR2: DFQATT and SNEGSKA (reference sequence). V lost 0 bases and J lost 2, with 11 bases in between. The CDR3 has 14 residues. CDR3: CSARDHRNTYEQYF. The CDR3 DNA reads as TGCAGTGCTAGAGATCACCGAAACACCTACGAGCAGTACTTC.

The chain carries TRBV20-1 and TRBJ2-1, with TRBD2 matching 9 bases. The CDR3 has 14 residues. CDR1 and CDR2 (germline): DFQATT, SNEGSKA (reference sequence). V lost 7 bases and J lost 4; bases outside the gene matches: 8. The CDR3: CSVGSGRSYNEQFF. Written as DNA, the CDR3 is TGCAGTGTCGGTAGCGGGAGAAGTTACAATGAGCAGTTCTTC.

This chain links TRBV20-1 with TRBJ2-7; D unclear. Germline lookup yields CDR1 DFQATT and CDR2 SNEGSKA (reference sequence). V gave up 2 bases and J gave up 3 bases, with 5 bases separating them. This CDR3 spans 11 amino acids. The CDR3 DNA is TGCAGTGCTAGATTAATCTACGAGCAGTACTTC. Its protein product is CSARLIYEQYF.

The chain couples TRBV11-2 to TRBJ1-5, with D perhaps matching TRBD1 (5 bases). The germline V gene has CDR1 SGHAT and CDR2 FQNNGV. The CDR3 sequence is 13 residues long. V lost 3 bases and J 2 bases, leaving 5 bases between the germline ends. The CDR3 reads CASSLTGNQPQHF. DNA of the CDR3: TGTGCCAGCAGCTTGACAGGCAATCAGCCCCAGCATTTT.

This rearrangement joins TRBV4-2 to TRBJ1-5; D is perhaps TRBD1 (5 bases). Germline lookup yields CDR1 LGHNA and CDR2 YNFKEQ. The V gene lost 0 bases and the J gene lost 10 bases, with 16 bases spanning the gap. The CDR3 runs to 15 residues. The CDR3, as DNA: TGTGCCAGCAGCCAAGATGGCCAGGGCGTCATCCCCCAGCATTTT. Residues: CASSQDGQGVIPQHF.

This clonotype was counted a few times. The chain links TRBV5-1 to TRBJ2-3; D remains unclear. The CDR3 runs to 15 residues. Trimming took 0 bases from V and 0 from J, leaving 8 bases between them. Germline-derived CDR1 and CDR2 are SGHRS and YFSETQ. CDR3 protein: CASSLVRKSTDTQYF. The CDR3, as DNA: TGCGCCAGCAGCTTGGTACGGAAGAGCACAGATACGCAGTATTTT. Full variable domain (outside the CDR3, taken from reference TRBV5-1 and TRBJ2-3): KAGVTQTPRYLIKTRGQQVTLSCSPISGHRSVSWYQQTPGQGLQFLFEYFSETQRNKGNFPGRFSGRQFSNSRSEMNVSTLELGDSALYLCASSLVRKSTDTQYFGPGTRLTVL.

This clonotype was seen once. The chain recombines TRBV28 with TRBJ2-1; 10 bases are a match to TRBD2. CDR3 length: 17 residues. V lost 2 bases, J lost 4 bases, and 8 bases stayed unmatched. The germline CDR1 and CDR2 sequences are MDHEN and SYDVKM. The CDR3 DNA reads TGTGCCAGCAGTTTAACTGGGCTAGCGGGGGAATACAATGAGCAGTTCTTC. Its translation: CASSLTGLAGEYNEQFF.

The V call is TRBV12-3 or TRBV12-4, the J call TRBJ1-5; unclear D gene. V shed 7 bases and J shed 1 base, with 5 bases lying between them. This CDR3 is 12 amino acids long. The CDR3 sequence: CASKGSNQPQHF. CDR3 coding DNA: TGTGCCAGCAAAGGGAGCAATCAGCCCCAGCATTTT.

V gene TRBV20-1 combines with J gene TRBJ2-7; TRBD1 is a possible D gene (6 bases). The V end lost 0 bases, the J end lost 2 bases, and 20 bases lay between the germline ends. This CDR3 is 17 amino acids long. Germline assignment: CDR1 DFQATT and CDR2 SNEGSKA (reference sequence). The CDR3 DNA follows: TGCAGTGCTAGAGATCTTGGCCCGCAGGGGCCGACCTACGAGCAGTACTTC. Its protein product is CSARDLGPQGPTYEQYF.

The chain is built from TRBV20-1 and TRBJ2-7, with D unresolved. Germline V gene sequence: CDR1 DFQATT, CDR2 SNEGSKA (reference sequence). Trimming stripped 3 bases from V and 0 bases from J, with 9 bases between. The CDR3 sequence is 13 residues long. The CDR3 loop is CSASPALSYEQYF. The CDR3 DNA sequence: TGCAGTGCTAGCCCGGCCCTCTCCTACGAGCAGTACTTC.

The rearrangement links TRBV4-3 to TRBJ2-3, with D perhaps TRBD1 (5 bases). V lost 0 bases, J lost 2 bases, and 12 bases lay in between. This CDR3 has 16 amino acids. CDR1 and CDR2 from the germline V gene are LGHNA and YSLEER. As DNA, the CDR3 is TGCGCCAGCAGCCAAGATGCAGGGCCCAACACAGATACGCAGTATTTT. Its protein is CASSQDAGPNTDTQYF.

The chain carries TRBV20-1 and TRBJ2-5, with 12 bases matching TRBD2. J was trimmed by 7 bases and V by 2 bases; bases with no gene match: 14. This CDR3 has 17 amino acids. Germline lookup yields CDR1 DFQATT and CDR2 SNEGSKA (reference sequence). The CDR3 coding sequence is TGCAGTGCTAGACCCAGGGGGACTAGCGGGCCCTGGCGGACCCAGTACTTC. Its protein is CSARPRGTSGPWRTQYF.

This sequence joins TRBV27 and TRBJ1-5; 8 bases fit TRBD1. This CDR3 comprises 14 residues. The V and J ends lost 6 bases and 9 bases, in that order; junction bases with no gene match: 10. Germline lookup yields CDR1 MNHEY and CDR2 SMNVEV (reference sequence). The CDR3: CASRSGQENRPQHF. As DNA, the CDR3 is TGTGCCAGCAGATCGGGACAGGAGAACCGGCCCCAGCATTTT.

The genes are TRBV20-1 and TRBJ1-6, with 10 bases fitting TRBD1. The CDR3 extends over 15 amino acids. V lost 2 bases, J lost 9 bases, and 7 bases stayed unmatched. Germline assignment: CDR1 DFQATT and CDR2 SNEGSKA (reference sequence). The CDR3 DNA sequence: TGCAGTGCTAGACGGACAGGGGGTGGAATTTCACCCCTCCACTTT. It is translated as CSARRTGGGISPLHF.

The J gene is TRBJ2-7, the V gene TRBV20-1; possibly TRBD1 for D (6 bases). The CDR3 length is 16 residues. Germline CDR1 reads DFQATT; CDR2 reads SNEGSKA (reference sequence). V lost 3 bases, J lost 0 bases, and 18 bases lay in between. CDR3 amino acids: CSARGAVGTSSYEQYF. The CDR3 region has the DNA TGCAGTGCTAGGGGAGCGGTCGGGACAAGCTCCTACGAGCAGTACTTC.

This clonotype occurred a few times. This chain's CDR3 is CASVQGADYGYTF. The DNA of the CDR3 is TGTGCCAGCGTCCAGGGGGCGGACTATGGCTACACCTTC. The chain links TRBV28 to TRBJ1-2; TRBD1 matches at 8 bases. The junction had 5 bases not matched to a gene; V was cut back by 8 bases and J by 3 bases. CDR3 length: 13 amino acids. Germline CDR1 and CDR2: MDHEN and SYDVKM.